The 30 T cell receptor beta chains below all came from one sample that was sequenced in a study of T cell repertoires in cytomegalovirus infection. TCRdb reprocessed the reads via MiXCR and lists one record per CDR3 protein. The top ten clones hold 15% to 20% of a sample with just under 500,000 distinct CDR3 sequences, about 33% of them seen once. Antigens of these TCRs are unknown. The sample in question was cultured PBMCs, obtained from culture after CMV antigen stimulation. These receptors were taken from a human donor in good health (CMV status not recorded). Some clones in this sample may be carry-over from other donors' samples.

The chain combines TRBV20-1 with TRBJ2-1, with a tentative D call TRBD2 (5 bases). Per the germline V gene, CDR1 is DFQATT and CDR2 is SNEGSKA (reference sequence). CDR3 size: 12 residues. V gave up 6 bases and J gave up 6 bases, with 12 bases separating them. The CDR3 protein is CSAVEGSNEQFF. Written as DNA, the CDR3 is TGCAGTGCCGTCGAAGGGAGCAATGAGCAGTTCTTC.

The chain has TRBV5-4 and TRBJ2-3, with D perhaps TRBD1 (5 bases). V lost 0 bases, J lost 1 base, and 15 bases lay in between. This CDR3 spans 17 amino acids. Germline assignment: CDR1 SGHNT and CDR2 YYREEE (reference sequence). For the CDR3, the DNA is TGTGCCAGCAGCTTGGAGGGCAGGGTTCATGGCACAGATACGCAGTATTTT. Its protein product is CASSLEGRVHGTDTQYF.

This clonotype showed up just once. A junction end diverges from the germline sequence, so it may reflect a read error. The chain recombines TRBV6-1 with TRBJ2-7; TRBD1 or TRBD2 may be the D gene (5 bases each). CDR1 MNHNS and CDR2 SASEGT come from the germline V gene. This CDR3 has 8 amino acids. In nucleotides, the CDR3 is TGTGCCAGCGGGGGAGTATTCTTC. This gives the protein CASGGVFF.

V gene TRBV4-1 combines with J gene TRBJ2-2, with D unclear. Trimming took 10 bases from V and 4 from J, leaving 16 bases between them. The CDR3 consists of 14 residues. CDR1 and CDR2 (germline): MGHRA, YSYEKL. The chain's CDR3 is CANTDRFATGELFF. DNA for the CDR3: TGCGCCAACACGGACCGCTTCGCCACCGGGGAGCTGTTTTTT.

The V gene is TRBV27, the J gene TRBJ2-1; D unclear. Germline V lookup: CDR1 MNHEY, CDR2 SMNVEV (reference sequence). The CDR3 has 15 amino acids. Trimming cost V 1 base and J 0 bases, with 7 bases left between them. The CDR3 loop reads CASSLLRSSYNEQFF. In nucleotides, the CDR3 is TGTGCCAGCAGTTTATTACGGAGCTCCTACAATGAGCAGTTCTTC.

In this sample, this clonotype turned up a few times. The chain recombines TRBV24-1 with TRBJ2-3, with unresolved D. The CDR3 spans 12 residues. The V end lost 5 bases, the J end lost 8 bases, and 10 bases lay between the germline ends. Germline V gene sequence: CDR1 KGHDR, CDR2 SFDVKD. The CDR3 bases are TGTGCCACCAGTGGACTCTGGGGTACGCAGTATTTT. This sequence encodes CATSGLWGTQYF.

This clonotype was detected many times. The V and J genes are TRBV6-5 and TRBJ1-5, with 7 bases that match TRBD1. The CDR3 sequence is 14 residues long. Germline loops: CDR1 MNHEY, CDR2 SVGAGI. Germline trimming cut 6 bases from V and 3 bases from J; bases unmatched to any gene: 5. The DNA for the CDR3 is TGTGCCAGCAGCTTACAGGGGAACAATCAGCCCCAGCATTTT. Its translation: CASSLQGNNQPQHF.

The chain links TRBV15 to TRBJ2-7; the D gene is possibly TRBD1 (6 bases). CDR1 is LNHNV and CDR2 is YYDKDF in the germline V gene (reference sequence). The length of the CDR3 is 15 residues. V shed 0 bases and J shed 0 bases, with 9 bases lying between them. CDR3 nucleotides: TGTGCCACCAGCAGAGATCCACAGGGCTCCTACGAGCAGTACTTC. Translating gives CATSRDPQGSYEQYF.

The J gene is TRBJ2-2, the V gene TRBV7-2; no clear D gene. V gave up 4 bases and J gave up 4 bases, with 10 bases separating them. The CDR3 consists of 14 residues. CDR1 is SGHTA, CDR2 FQGNSA, per germline. The CDR3 DNA reads as TGTGCCAGCAGCTCCCTAGTGGCCACCGGGGAGCTGTTTTTT. Translating it yields CASSSLVATGELFF.

V gene TRBV12-5 combines with J gene TRBJ1-2; D remains unclear. With 3 bases removed from V and 3 bases from J, the gap between germline ends came to 20 bases. CDR1 and CDR2 (germline): LGHNT, FRNRAP. The CDR3 extends over 17 amino acids. CDR3 bases: TGTGCTAGTGGTTTTTCGGTGGCCCGAGAGGGATACTATGGCTACACCTTC. As protein: CASGFSVAREGYYGYTF. The full variable domain, completed using reference TRBV12-5 and TRBJ1-2, is DARVTQTPRHKVTEMGQEVTMRCQPILGHNTVFWYRQTMMQGLELLAYFRNRAPLDDSGMPKDRFSAEMPDATLATLKIQPSEPRDSAVYFCASGFSVAREGYYGYTFGSGTRLTVV.

The chain has TRBV6-2 or TRBV6-3 and TRBJ1-2, with TRBD1 matching over 7 bases. Germline CDR1 is MNHEY and CDR2 is SVGEGT. This CDR3 region has 15 residues. After removal of 6 bases from V and 4 bases from J, the junction contained 11 bases not matched to a gene. For the CDR3, the DNA is TGTGCCAGCAGCCGTACTGGGACAGTGCCCTATGGCTACACCTTC. It translates to CASSRTGTVPYGYTF.

The chain employs TRBV12-3 or TRBV12-4 and TRBJ1-2; TRBD1 aligns across 7 bases. This CDR3 is 14 amino acids long. After removal of 3 bases from V and 8 bases from J, the junction contained 9 bases not matched to a gene. The CDR3 DNA follows: TGTGCCAGCAGTTTCCAAGGACAGGCGGGAGGCTACACCTTC. Translation: CASSFQGQAGGYTF.

The CDR3 region has the DNA TGTGCCAGTAGTATATTCGGGGCTGCCGAGCAGTACTTC. This codes for CASSIFGAAEQYF. The chain is built from TRBV19 and TRBJ2-7; either TRBD1 or TRBD2 may supply D (5 bases each). Deletions cut 2 bases from V and 6 bases from J, with 11 bases between. The CDR3 is 13 residues long. CDR1 LNHDA and CDR2 SQIVND come from the germline V gene (reference sequence).

The rearrangement uses TRBV6-1 and TRBJ2-7, with 8 positions matching TRBD2. J was trimmed by 5 bases and V by 0 bases; bases with no gene match: 6. Looked up from germline, CDR1 is MNHNS and CDR2 is SASEGT. This CDR3 has 15 amino acids. The CDR3 DNA sequence: TGTGCCAGCAGTGAAGCTGCAGCGGGAGTCCACGAGCAGTACTTC. Translating it yields CASSEAAAGVHEQYF.

The gene calls are TRBV7-2 and TRBJ1-3; a weak D match, TRBD1 (5 bases). CDR1 and CDR2 (germline): SGHTA, FQGNSA. Trimming took 3 bases from V and 6 from J, leaving 9 bases between them. The CDR3 extends over 13 amino acids. CDR3 protein: CASSLTEANTIYF. CDR3 DNA sequence: TGTGCCAGCAGCTTGACAGAGGCAAACACCATATATTTT.

This clonotype has a count of ten or more. The chain recombines TRBV11-2 with TRBJ2-2; TRBD1 agrees at 7 bases. The CDR3 contains 13 residues. With V trimmed by 10 bases and J by 8 bases, 10 bases remained unmatched. Looked up from germline, CDR1 is SGHAT and CDR2 is FQNNGV. In nucleotides, the CDR3 is TGTGCCACCTCGGGACAGAATTCTGGGGAGCTGTTTTTT. Encoded protein: CATSGQNSGELFF.

The chain joins TRBV27 to TRBJ2-1, with TRBD1 identical over 12 bases. The germline gives CDR1 MNHEY, CDR2 SMNVEV (reference sequence). J gave up 9 bases and V 7 bases, and 7 bases lay outside the gene matches. The CDR3 is 14 residues long. CDR3 in DNA: TGTGCCAGCAAACCGGGACAGGGGGCAGGTGAGCAGTTCTTC. Translating it yields CASKPGQGAGEQFF.

The chain is built from TRBV27 and TRBJ1-5, with a possible D match to TRBD1 (6 bases). Deletions cut 2 bases from V and 2 bases from J, with 13 bases between. Germline CDR1 is MNHEY and CDR2 is SMNVEV (reference sequence). This CDR3 has 16 amino acids. CDR3 nucleotide sequence: TGTGCCAGCAGTTTAAGGGGGGCGCGAGGCAATCAGCCCCAGCATTTT. Translation gives CASSLRGARGNQPQHF.

The chain links TRBV12-3 or TRBV12-4 to TRBJ1-1; D gene uncertain. The V and J ends lost 5 bases and 1 base respectively, with 5 bases between them. The CDR3 has 12 residues. The CDR3 reads CASSKPNTEAFF. DNA for the CDR3: TGTGCCAGCAGTAAGCCGAACACTGAAGCTTTCTTT.

The chain is built from TRBV7-9 and TRBJ2-3; D gene uncertain. The V end lost 2 bases, the J end lost 4 bases, and 13 bases lay between the germline ends. The CDR3 has 15 residues. The germline CDR1 and CDR2 sequences are SEHNR and FQNEAQ (reference sequence). In DNA, the CDR3 is TGTGCCAGCAGCTTAAGTGGGTCTGGGCCAGATACGCAGTATTTT. Its protein is CASSLSGSGPDTQYF.

The chain joins TRBV9 to TRBJ2-3; no definite D call. Germline CDR1 reads SGDLS; CDR2 reads YYNGEE. The V gene lost 3 bases and the J gene lost 3 bases, with 14 bases spanning the gap. The length of the CDR3 is 15 residues. The CDR3 loop is CASSGVSKMTDTQYF. The CDR3 DNA sequence: TGTGCCAGCAGCGGGGTCTCCAAGATGACAGATACGCAGTATTTT.

The rearrangement joins TRBV9 to TRBJ2-1; TRBD2 might be the D (6 bases). The V end lost 4 bases, the J end lost 7 bases, and 18 bases lay between the germline ends. CDR3 length: 15 amino acids. Germline lookup yields CDR1 SGDLS and CDR2 YYNGEE. CDR3 loop: CASSTSGTQANEQFF. CDR3 bases: TGTGCCAGCAGCACTTCCGGGACTCAGGCGAATGAGCAGTTCTTC.

In the case of this clonotype: Without the conserved terminal phenylalanine or tryptophan, this CDR3 likely stems from a read error. Because the CDR3's place on the DNA is in doubt, the DNA is left out and the CDR3 is given as listed by TCRdb. This chain joins TRBV7-6 and TRBJ1-1; the D call in the table, TRBD1, was not verified against the DNA. The CDR3 contains 12 residues when both ends are counted. Germline CDR1 and CDR2: SGHVS and FNYEAQ. CDR3 sequence: CASSPAGGEAFG.

The chain uses TRBV10-3 and TRBJ1-5, with 9 bases that match TRBD1. Trimming took 11 bases from V and 6 from J; bases not matched to a gene: 8. The germline gives CDR1 ENHRY, CDR2 SYGVKD. There are 13 residues in the CDR3. The CDR3 nucleotides are TGTGCCGTCCGGGACAGGGAAGGTCAGCCCCAGCATTTT. As protein: CAVRDREGQPQHF.

The gene calls are TRBV20-1 and TRBJ2-3; D not certain. V was pared by 6 bases and J by 0 bases, with 13 bases between. The length of the CDR3 is 14 residues. Per the germline V gene, CDR1 is DFQATT and CDR2 is SNEGSKA (reference sequence). The CDR3, as DNA: TGCAGTGCGCCCCCTGTCAGTAGCACAGATACGCAGTATTTT. This encodes CSAPPVSSTDTQYF.

The chain has TRBV4-1 and TRBJ2-1; a possible D gene is TRBD2 (6 bases). In germline, CDR1 is MGHRA, CDR2 YSYEKL. This CDR3 is 15 amino acids long. With 4 bases removed from V and 3 bases from J, the gap between germline ends came to 13 bases. The DNA for the CDR3 is TGCGCCAGCAGCCCCTGGTTGCGGGGCTACAATGAGCAGTTCTTC. Protein: CASSPWLRGYNEQFF.

This clonotype was detected only a few times. One end of the junction does not line up with germline, which may come from a read error. This sequence joins TRBV28 and TRBJ1-1, with D perhaps matching TRBD1 (5 bases). This CDR3 has 15 residues. Germline V lookup: CDR1 MDHEN, CDR2 SYDVKM. DNA for the CDR3: TGTGCCAGCCGTTTATCTGACAGCGGGGTCCGTAGGGCTTTCTTT. Translation: CASRLSDSGVRRAFF.

V and J are TRBV19 and TRBJ1-2, with TRBD1 as a possible D gene (6 bases). This CDR3 region has 14 residues. Germline values: CDR1 LNHDA, CDR2 SQIVND (reference sequence). V was cut by 2 bases and J by 8 bases, with 15 bases left in between. The CDR3 here is CASSILAQGYGYTF. The CDR3 nucleotides are TGTGCCAGTAGTATATTAGCGCAGGGGTACGGCTACACCTTC.

CDR3 amino acids: CSASPGLITTDTQYF. CDR3 DNA: TGCAGTGCCTCCCCGGGACTGATAACCACAGATACGCAGTATTTT. V gene TRBV20-1 combines with J gene TRBJ2-3; perhaps TRBD2 as D (6 bases). V was shortened by 6 bases and J by 2 bases, with 18 bases between the two germline ends. Germline values: CDR1 DFQATT, CDR2 SNEGSKA (reference sequence). The CDR3 extends over 15 amino acids.

This clonotype turned up a few times. The chain couples TRBV2 to TRBJ2-1, with TRBD2 as a possible D gene (9 bases). The V gene lost 2 bases and the J gene lost 6 bases, with 29 bases spanning the gap. CDR3 size: 20 residues. The germline V gene has CDR1 SNHLY and CDR2 FYNNEI. The CDR3 sequence: CASSEWGRGRETSGVNEQFF. The CDR3 coding sequence is TGTGCCAGCAGTGAATGGGGCAGGGGGCGTGAGACTAGCGGCGTCAATGAGCAGTTCTTC.